The following is a TCR beta chain sequence with its context. Antigen specificity is unknown. The sample belongs to a study of T-cell memory formation after mild COVID-19. Study in general: TCR clusters largely stayed donor specific.

This CDR3 contains 17 residues. Germline V gene sequence: CDR1 SQVTM, CDR2 ANQGSEA. V was clipped by 3 bases and J by 2 bases, with 20 bases between them. One entry per CDR3 protein results from TCRdb running MiXCR on the 5' RACE reads. Altogether hundreds of thousands of distinct CDR3 sequences are present, 18% being singletons, with the ten largest covering roughly an eighth. Regarding the study as a whole: Shrinking CD4+ clones resided mostly in CM and EM, and CD8+ ones in EMRA. The appearance of some responding clones in pre-infection memory suggested that cross-reactive memory joined.

The TCR was taken from an adult woman who had mild COVID-19 (a few samples of this study predate the infection). Cell type and time point are not known. This chain links TRBV29-1 with TRBJ2-1, with D perhaps matching TRBD1 (5 bases). Source material: PBMCs or a T cell subset sorted from them (not recorded which). CDR3 in amino acids: CSVDVGRAGPPYNEQFF. The CDR3 nucleotides read TGCAGCGTTGACGTCGGCAGGGCCGGGCCGCCCTACAATGAGCAGTTCTTC.